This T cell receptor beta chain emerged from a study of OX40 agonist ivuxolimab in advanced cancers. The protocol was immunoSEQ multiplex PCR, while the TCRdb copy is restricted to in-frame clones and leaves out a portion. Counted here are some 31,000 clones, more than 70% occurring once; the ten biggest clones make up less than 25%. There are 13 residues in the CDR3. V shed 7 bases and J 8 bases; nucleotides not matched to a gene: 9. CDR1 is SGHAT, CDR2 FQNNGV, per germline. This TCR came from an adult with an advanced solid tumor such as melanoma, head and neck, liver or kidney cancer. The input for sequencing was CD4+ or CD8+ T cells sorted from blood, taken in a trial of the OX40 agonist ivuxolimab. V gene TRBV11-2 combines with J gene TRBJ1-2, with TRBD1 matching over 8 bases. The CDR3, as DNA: TGTGCCAGCAAACCAGGACAGGGAGTCGGCTACACCTTC. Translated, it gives CASKPGQGVGYTF.